This TCR beta chain was documented in a study of blood T cells in healthy people across ages (dated by TCRdb to between 2015 and 2017). Notes on the research overall: In model experiments, template switching captured roughly one uniquely barcoded TCR beta cDNA molecule for every two T cells. To track age-related changes in TCR beta repertoire diversity, the study relied on deep sequencing normalized with unique cDNA molecular identifiers. The donors were divided into four age groups: young (average around 16 years), middle-aged (around 41), aged (around 67) and long-lived (roughly 86). Two additional independent replicas of 1 million unique cDNA reads from the same blood draw were analyzed for two donors (one aged 18 to 30 and one aged 80 or older). Donors of different ages were randomly distributed across sequencing lanes to avoid experimental bias. Beyond this particular receptor, the publication reports: Compared with the aged group, the long-lived group had more naive CD4+ T cells, fewer expanded clones and increased TCR diversity, suggesting age selection. Observed TCR beta diversity correlated strongly with the percentage of naive T cells measured by flow cytometry. Bulk unsorted PBMC profiling prevented conclusive comparison of naive and antigen-experienced compartments. As age increased, observed TCR beta diversity per million T cells dropped in a roughly linear way, and a significant reduction was already evident by age about 40. Estimates of total diversity based on one million sequenced T cells were considered lower bounds and underestimates. The CMV infection status of donors was not known, potentially confounding age-related changes in expanded clonotypes.

Donors were 40 or so systemically healthy Caucasian individuals from Russia aged about 6 to 100 years. Approximately 10 milliliters of peripheral blood were collected from each donor into EDTA-treated Vacutainer tubes. PBMCs were isolated by Ficoll-Paque density-gradient centrifugation, with at least 7 million obtained per sample. Trizol reagent was used to extract total RNA from PBMCs, with at least 5 micrograms per sample. The percentages of naive CD45RAhigh/CD27high T cells were determined by flow cytometry on a PBMC aliquot from every donor. Library preparation was by 5' RACE. TCRdb shows the sequencer as Illumina HiSeq 2500. The second PCR ran for about 6 to 12 cycles and used a J-beta primer mix along with a sample-barcoded 5' primer. A template-switch 5' adaptor carrying 12 random nucleotides introduced a unique molecular identifier onto each TCR beta cDNA molecule. Each sample yielded at least 2.5 million CDR3-containing paired-end reads. The Mint cDNA synthesis kit, primed by a TRBC-specific oligonucleotide, was used to synthesize first-strand cDNA from all RNA. All cDNA was treated with uracil-DNA glycosylase and then went through a first 18-cycle PCR with the universal primers M1SS and BC2_uni_R. The study's processing was this. For normalization, 1 million high-quality reads, each with a distinct molecular identifier, were randomly selected from each sample. Reads with shared molecular identifiers were discarded instead of being binned into consensus sequences. CDR3 identification, clonotype clustering and error correction used MiTCR with a Q25 quality threshold and the strictest error-elimination algorithm. A nonparametric unseen species model using Euler transformation provided a lower-bound estimate of total TCR beta diversity. TCRdb took the public reads, trimmed them with fastp at Q25, ran MiXCR for clone calling and kept in-frame beta chains. One record per CDR3 amino acid sequence lists the most common genes and DNA. These V and J calls rely on TCRdb rather than the paper's analysis. The sample data list about 760,000 distinct CDR3 sequences, and about 61% of these were observed just once. Clones ranked in the top ten supply approximately 24% of the sample.

This clonotype was found a few times. Its antigen is unknown. No per-base quality is available; no much larger clone lies one base away. The CDR3, cysteine through phenylalanine, is 14 amino acids long. Left in the record is the CDR3 DNA by itself, 42 bases read in frame from the first base. V sheds 8 bases and J sheds 10 bases, leaving 22 bases between their ends. CDR1 is given as MNHEY and CDR2 as SVGAGI, both from the germline V gene. This clonotype was sampled from a man aged 35 to 55 in good health. This receptor chain uses TRBV6-5 and TRBJ2-3, with the D segment identity uncertain. The sample taken for sequencing was blood. CDR3 sequence: CASGPRRESSAQYF. The DNA sequence is given as TGTGCCAGCGGACCCCGGCGAGAGTCGTCCGCGCAGTATTTT.